Sequencing of this T cell receptor beta chain was carried out in a study of blood T cell repertoires in COVID-19. Study as a whole: The study drew acute and convalescent COVID-19 samples from the United States, Italy and Spain. From T cells, B-cell-depleted T cells, or PBMCs came the material, which was cDNA or gDNA.

Only in-frame clones appear in the TCRdb table, and some are missing; sequencing was by immunoSEQ multiplex PCR. The data hold roughly 100,000 clones, with about 80% observed a single time. The source material was peripheral blood. This clonotype was obtained from a man between 60 and 75 years old with acute or convalescent COVID-19.

As DNA, the CDR3 is TGTGCCAGCACCTTGCAGGGACGGGAGAACACCATATATTTT. The encoded protein is CASTLQGRENTIYF. The J gene is TRBJ1-3, the V gene TRBV6-5, with D possibly being TRBD1 (5 bases). The CDR3 covers 14 residues. Germline V CDR1 and CDR2: MNHEY, SVGAGI. V shed 7 bases and J shed 7 bases, with 17 bases lying between them.